The 15 T cell receptor beta chains below all came from one sample that was sequenced in a study of T cell changes during pregnancy in multiple sclerosis. Clones were sequenced by immunoSEQ multiplex PCR, and TCRdb holds only the in-frame ones, with some missing. The sample contains 55,000 to 80,000 clones, approximately 93% of which appear only once. The sequencing here drew on CD8+ T cells from peripheral blood mononuclear cells, taken in the second trimester of pregnancy. Receptors originate from a female donor with multiple sclerosis, enrolled in a pregnancy study.

CDR3 nucleotides: TGTGCCAGCAGTTTATCCCAGAACAATGAGCAGTTCTTC. Residues: CASSLSQNNEQFF. The chain is built from TRBV27 and TRBJ2-1; D not certain. The CDR3 runs to 13 residues. CDR1 and CDR2 (germline): MNHEY, SMNVEV (reference sequence). V was shortened by 0 bases and J by 5 bases, with 5 bases between the two germline ends.

The sample holds one count of this clone. The chain joins TRBV27 to TRBJ2-1; a weak D match, TRBD1 (6 bases). Germline values: CDR1 MNHEY, CDR2 SMNVEV (reference sequence). V lost 2 bases and J lost 10, with 15 bases in between. The CDR3 loop spans 14 amino acids. The CDR3 loop reads CASSLRGSGVEQFF. Here the CDR3 DNA reads TGTGCCAGCAGTTTAAGGGGTTCAGGGGTCGAGCAGTTCTTC.

The rearrangement joins TRBV4-2 to TRBJ1-2; 9 bases align to TRBD1. CDR3 size: 14 residues. Germline CDR1 reads LGHNA; CDR2 reads YNFKEQ. Trimming took 4 bases from V and 6 from J; bases not matched to a gene: 6. CDR3 protein: CASSPNRDRDGYTF. DNA for the CDR3: TGTGCCAGCAGCCCAAACCGGGACAGGGATGGCTACACCTTC.

The genes are TRBV5-1 and TRBJ2-2; 12 bases are a match to TRBD2. CDR1 and CDR2 from the germline V gene are SGHRS and YFSETQ. This CDR3 is built from 18 residues. Germline trimming cut 4 bases from V and 6 bases from J; bases unmatched to any gene: 13. CDR3 in amino acids: CASSDNLILAGGAGELFF. CDR3 in DNA: TGCGCCAGCAGCGACAATTTAATCCTAGCGGGAGGGGCCGGGGAGCTGTTTTTT. Supplemented by reference TRBV5-1 and TRBJ2-2, the full variable domain reads KAGVTQTPRYLIKTRGQQVTLSCSPISGHRSVSWYQQTPGQGLQFLFEYFSETQRNKGNFPGRFSGRQFSNSRSEMNVSTLELGDSALYLCASSDNLILAGGAGELFFGEGSRLTVL.

This chain joins TRBV5-1 and TRBJ2-3, with 7 bases identical to TRBD2. V gave up 0 bases and J gave up 0 bases; unmatched junction bases: 7. From germline, CDR1 is SGHRS and CDR2 YFSETQ. The CDR3 loop spans 17 amino acids. CDR3 nucleotide sequence: TGCGCCAGCAGCTTGGGGATACAGCGGGGCAGCACAGATACGCAGTATTTT. Translation: CASSLGIQRGSTDTQYF.

CDR3 loop: CASSPPDRGSYEQYF. CDR3 nucleotide sequence: TGTGCCAGTAGTCCCCCGGACCGAGGGTCCTACGAGCAGTACTTC. This rearrangement joins TRBV19 to TRBJ2-7, with a tentative D call TRBD2 (5 bases). CDR3 size: 15 residues. CDR1 and CDR2 (germline): LNHDA, SQIVND (reference sequence). Trimming left V 5 bases short and J 1 base short, with 15 bases between.

This chain joins TRBV5-6 and TRBJ2-2, with 9 bases fitting TRBD1. Germline CDR1 is SGHDT and CDR2 is YYEEEE. Germline trimming cut 2 bases from V and 9 bases from J; bases unmatched to any gene: 8. The CDR3 sequence is 15 residues long. CDR3 amino acids: CASSFGTGQARELFF. Written as DNA, the CDR3 is TGTGCCAGCAGCTTTGGGACAGGGCAAGCCCGGGAGCTGTTTTTT.

The CDR3: CAWSDRDRDTGELFF. For the CDR3, the DNA is TGTGCCTGGAGTGACCGGGACAGGGACACCGGGGAGCTGTTTTTT. This chain joins TRBV30 and TRBJ2-2; 9 positions agree with TRBD1. The germline CDR1 and CDR2 sequences are GTSNPN and SVGIG (reference sequence). The CDR3 is made up of 15 amino acids. V shed 1 base, J shed 3 bases, and the junction held 3 bases outside the gene matches.

J is TRBJ2-1 and V is TRBV19; 8 nucleotides match TRBD2. The J segment lost 2 bases and the V segment lost 4 bases, leaving 4 bases of the junction unmatched. Germline lookup yields CDR1 LNHDA and CDR2 SQIVND (reference sequence). The CDR3 covers 15 residues. The CDR3 DNA sequence: TGTGCCAGTAGTACCAGCGGGAGTCCCTACAATGAGCAGTTCTTC. It codes for CASSTSGSPYNEQFF.

The genes are TRBV7-2 and TRBJ2-5; 11 nucleotides agree with TRBD2. Germline V CDR1 and CDR2: SGHTA, FQGNSA. The CDR3 totals 16 residues. J lost 5 bases, V lost 5 bases, and 10 bases had no gene match. CDR3: CASSLEIAGGLETQYF. DNA for the CDR3: TGTGCCAGCAGCCTGGAAATAGCGGGAGGGCTTGAGACCCAGTACTTC.

The rearrangement joins TRBV27 to TRBJ2-5, with D possibly matching TRBD1 (5 bases). V gave up 3 bases and J gave up 4 bases, with 12 bases separating them. Per the germline V gene, CDR1 is MNHEY and CDR2 is SMNVEV (reference sequence). The CDR3 covers 14 residues. The CDR3, as DNA: TGTGCCAGCAGTTTGCAGGGTCCGGGAGAGACCCAGTACTTC. It encodes CASSLQGPGETQYF.

The rearrangement joins TRBV15 to TRBJ2-7, with TRBD1 as a possible D gene (8 bases). The germline V and J ends were trimmed by 5 bases and 6 bases, with 17 bases remaining between them. This CDR3 is built from 14 residues. The germline CDR1 and CDR2 sequences are LNHNV and YYDKDF (reference sequence). The CDR3 coding sequence is TGTGCCACCAGCTGGACAGGGAGGGGGCTCGAGCAGTACTTC. Protein product: CATSWTGRGLEQYF.

The CDR3 here is CASSTGGAGKGYTF. The CDR3 nucleotides read TGTGCCAGCAGTACTGGCGGAGCCGGGAAGGGCTACACCTTC. The chain is built from TRBV6-1 and TRBJ1-2; D is undetermined. Trimming pared 5 bases from V and 8 bases from J, leaving 18 bases between. The CDR3 sequence is 14 residues long. Germline V CDR1 and CDR2: MNHNS, SASEGT.

V and J are TRBV7-9 and TRBJ2-7; D ambiguous. The ends were cut back, 6 bases at V and 13 bases at J, with 19 bases in the middle. The germline gives CDR1 SEHNR, CDR2 FQNEAQ (reference sequence). There are 12 residues in the CDR3. The CDR3: CASSSDILYFYF. CDR3 DNA: TGTGCCAGCAGTTCAGACATACTCTATTTCTACTTC.

This chain joins TRBV5-4 and TRBJ1-1; tentatively, D is TRBD1 (5 bases). CDR1 and CDR2 (germline): SGHNT, YYREEE (reference sequence). The V gene lost 6 bases and the J gene lost 4 bases, with 13 bases spanning the gap. The CDR3 is made up of 13 amino acids. CDR3 in DNA: TGTGCCAGCACCGTCCCGGGGGGCACTGAAGCTTTCTTT. Protein: CASTVPGGTEAFF.